The rows below give T cell receptor beta chains drawn from one sample of a study of shared clonotypes between healthy human individuals. TCRdb keeps only in-frame clones here, not all; method: immunoSEQ multiplex PCR. The sample comprises about 340,000 clones, over 70% of which are singletons, and 10% rests with the top ten. The sample taken for sequencing was memory CD4+ T cells sorted from blood. Receptors were obtained from a man under 40 in good health. CDR3s include the opening cysteine and the closing phenylalanine or tryptophan. Fields, in order: V gene, J gene, clone size, D gene, CDR3 protein, CDR3 DNA. A D gene is named only where the DNA matches it firmly. Clone size is shown for a subset of rows, as once, few, many or a class of expanded clone.

TRBV5-1	TRBJ2-3	-	-	CASSLDSGQTDTQYF	TGCGCCAGCAGCTTGGATAGCGGACAAACAGATACGCAGTATTTT
TRBV25-1	TRBJ1-4	-	-	CASSEYGTAQGGEKLFF	TGTGCCAGCAGTGAATATGGGACGGCTCAAGGAGGAGAAAAACTGTTTTTT
TRBV2	TRBJ2-1	-	TRBD1	CASSSKQTGVPYNEQFF	TGTGCCAGCAGTTCTAAGCAGACAGGGGTCCCCTACAATGAGCAGTTCTTC
TRBV2	TRBJ1-5	once	-	CASKDSGNQPQHF	TGTGCCAGCAAGGACAGTGGAAATCAGCCCCAGCATTTT
TRBV5-4	TRBJ2-7	-	-	CASSLGRAGNIQYF	TGTGCCAGCAGCTTGGGAAGGGCGGGTAATATCCAGTACTTC
TRBV10-2	TRBJ1-1	-	-	CASSRGVPEAFF	TGCGCCAGCAGTCGGGGGGTCCCTGAAGCTTTCTTT
TRBV7-9	TRBJ2-7	few	-	CASSLRRGATYEQYF	TGTGCCAGCAGCTTGAGAAGGGGCGCTACCTACGAGCAGTACTTC
TRBV5-5	TRBJ2-1	few	-	CASSLRLEEFF	TGTGCCAGCAGCTTGAGACTAGAGGAGTTCTTC
TRBV11-2	TRBJ2-2	-	-	CASSRARSNTGELFF	TGTGCCAGCAGCAGGGCGAGGTCGAACACCGGGGAGCTGTTTTTT
TRBV11-3	TRBJ2-1	-	TRBD2	CASSLLAGGPGEQFF	TGTGCCAGCAGCCTACTAGCGGGAGGGCCGGGGGAGCAGTTCTTC
TRBV10-3	TRBJ2-5	-	TRBD2	CAISGGSETQYF	TGTGCCATCAGTGGCGGGAGTGAGACCCAGTACTTC
TRBV4-1	TRBJ1-2	-	-	CASSQGGLLNYGYTF	TGCGCCAGCAGCCAAGGGGGGTTACTTAACTATGGCTACACCTTC
TRBV18	TRBJ2-5	-	-	CASSPPSVGETQYF	TGTGCCAGCTCACCACCGTCCGTCGGAGAGACCCAGTACTTC
TRBV5-1	TRBJ1-5	-	-	CASSLSGDPGQPQHF	TGCGCCAGCAGCCTCTCAGGGGACCCCGGACAGCCCCAGCATTTT
TRBV7-7	TRBJ2-7	-	-	CASSLTGEGEQYF	TGTGCTAGCAGCTTGACAGGGGAGGGCGAGCAGTACTTC
TRBV19	TRBJ1-4	-	-	CASSIESDFGGAKLFF	TGTGCCAGTAGTATAGAATCGGACTTCGGAGGTGCAAAACTGTTTTTT
TRBV11-2	TRBJ2-3	many	-	CASSLVSRYTDTQYF	TGTGCCAGCAGCTTAGTTTCCAGATACACAGATACGCAGTATTTT
TRBV19	TRBJ1-2	few	TRBD1	CASRLQGILGYTF	TGTGCCAGTAGGTTACAGGGGATACTGGGCTACACCTTC
TRBV28	TRBJ1-2	-	-	CASKGVAGDPNYGYTF	TGTGCCAGCAAAGGAGTCGCAGGGGACCCAAACTATGGCTACACCTTC
TRBV20-1	TRBJ2-1	-	-	CSVSGNEQFF	TGCAGTGTATCAGGGAATGAGCAGTTCTTC
TRBV7-2	TRBJ2-2	few	TRBD2	CASSLSPAGGHGELFF	TGTGCCAGCAGCTTATCCCCCGCGGGAGGTCACGGGGAGCTGTTTTTT
TRBV19	TRBJ1-4	once	-	CASSEIGEKLFF	TGTGCCAGTAGTGAGATAGGGGAAAAACTGTTTTTT
TRBV11-3	TRBJ2-2	-	-	CASSLAGAGELFF	TGTGCCAGCAGCTTAGCTGGGGCCGGGGAGCTGTTTTTT
TRBV28	TRBJ2-7	-	TRBD1	CASSPPQGALSEQYF	TGTGCCAGCAGCCCCCCCCAGGGGGCGTTGAGCGAGCAGTACTTC
TRBV13	TRBJ2-2	-	TRBD1	CASSDGQGRIGELFF	TGTGCCAGCAGCGATGGACAGGGACGAATCGGGGAGCTGTTTTTT
TRBV2	TRBJ2-5	-	-	CASTIVVGETQYF	TGTGCCAGCACTATCGTTGTGGGAGAGACCCAGTACTTC
TRBV18	TRBJ2-7	-	-	CASSPGSGIYEQYF	TGTGCCAGCTCACCAGGATCCGGAATTTACGAGCAGTACTTC
TRBV6-5	TRBJ2-7	-	-	CASGEHGSYEQYF	TGTGCCAGCGGGGAGCACGGGAGCTACGAGCAGTACTTC
TRBV18	TRBJ1-3	-	-	CASSKDSGSRNTIYF	TGTGCCAGCTCAAAGGACAGCGGGTCTCGAAACACCATATATTTT
TRBV28	TRBJ2-7	-	TRBD1	CASSGRDRRWDEQYF	TGTGCCAGCAGTGGCCGGGACAGACGGTGGGATGAGCAGTACTTC
TRBV28	TRBJ1-4	-	-	CASSQGGTNEKLFF	TGTGCCAGCAGTCAGGGAGGTACTAATGAAAAACTGTTTTTT
TRBV28	TRBJ2-3	-	-	CASSFRFDPSTDTQYF	TGTGCCAGCAGCTTCCGGTTTGATCCTAGCACAGATACGCAGTATTTT
TRBV5-4	TRBJ2-3	-	-	CASSLVGPSTDTQYF	TGTGCCAGCAGCTTGGTGGGTCCTAGCACAGATACGCAGTATTTT
TRBV5-4	TRBJ2-3	-	TRBD2	CASSLGAGAGTDTQYF	TGTGCCAGCAGCTTGGGGGCGGGAGCGGGCACAGATACGCAGTATTTT
TRBV10-3	TRBJ2-3	-	-	CAISDERRGSKNTQYF	TGTGCCATCAGCGACGAGAGGCGGGGAAGTAAAAATACGCAGTATTTT
TRBV6-1	TRBJ2-7	-	-	CASMRGASYEQYF	TGTGCCAGCATGAGAGGGGCTTCCTACGAGCAGTACTTC
TRBV5-6	TRBJ2-7	-	-	CASSLGQVYEQYF	TGTGCCAGCAGCTTGGGACAGGTCTACGAGCAGTACTTC
TRBV7-8	TRBJ2-7	-	TRBD2	CASSLTSGIYEQYF	TGTGCCAGCAGCTTAACAAGCGGGATCTACGAGCAGTACTTC
TRBV18	TRBJ2-2	once	TRBD1	CASSSQGDGTGELFF	TGTGCCAGCTCATCTCAGGGGGATGGCACCGGGGAGCTGTTTTTT
TRBV19	TRBJ2-1	few	-	CASSMGGGPKYNEQFF	TGTGCCAGTAGTATGGGTGGTGGGCCGAAGTACAATGAGCAGTTCTTC
TRBV11-2	TRBJ2-1	-	TRBD1	CASSFTGGYNEQFF	TGTGCCAGCAGCTTTACAGGGGGCTACAATGAGCAGTTCTTC
TRBV6-1	TRBJ1-1	-	-	CASSPSVGRTEAFF	TGTGCCAGCAGTCCGAGTGTGGGTCGCACTGAAGCTTTCTTT
TRBV19	TRBJ2-2	-	-	CASTGIHWGTGELFF	TGTGCCAGTACAGGGATCCATTGGGGCACCGGGGAGCTGTTTTTT
TRBV6-6	TRBJ1-5	-	TRBD1	CASSKNTGVQPQHF	TGTGCCAGCAGCAAAAATACAGGGGTGCAGCCCCAGCATTTT
TRBV10-3	TRBJ2-3	-	-	CAISEEADTQYF	TGTGCCATCAGCGAGGAGGCAGATACGCAGTATTTT
TRBV11-2	TRBJ2-3	-	-	CASSFGARATHTDTQYF	TGTGCCAGCAGCTTCGGAGCGAGAGCAACACACACAGATACGCAGTATTTT
TRBV7-2	TRBJ1-1	-	-	CASSGRTNTEAFF	TGTGCCAGCAGCGGGCGGACGAACACTGAAGCTTTCTTT
TRBV4-1	TRBJ2-2	once	TRBD1	CASSQAGQGNTGELFF	TGCGCCAGCAGCCAAGCCGGACAGGGGAACACCGGGGAGCTGTTTTTT
TRBV10-3	TRBJ2-1	-	TRBD2	CAISDEGLVRGDEQFF	TGTGCCATCAGTGATGAAGGACTAGTACGAGGGGATGAGCAGTTCTTC
TRBV18	TRBJ2-7	-	-	CASSPRTGPGITYEQYF	TGTGCCAGCTCACCACGTACAGGGCCGGGTATAACCTACGAGCAGTACTTC
TRBV2	TRBJ2-7	-	-	CASSVQGYEQYF	TGTGCCAGCAGTGTCCAAGGATACGAGCAGTACTTC
TRBV28	TRBJ2-1	-	-	CASTSTGLVRNEQFF	TGTGCCAGCACCTCAACGGGTTTAGTGCGCAATGAGCAGTTCTTC
TRBV10-2	TRBJ2-7	-	-	CASSPSSYEQYF	TGCGCCAGCAGTCCGAGCTCCTACGAGCAGTACTTC
TRBV7-6	TRBJ2-7	few	-	CASSPGYEQYF	TGTGCCAGCAGCCCGGGATACGAGCAGTACTTC
TRBV5-6	TRBJ2-3	few	TRBD2	CASSFGGEGDTQYF	TGTGCCAGCAGCTTTGGGGGGGAGGGGGATACGCAGTATTTT
TRBV5-6	TRBJ2-2	-	TRBD2	CASSPGLAGEGVNTGELFF	TGTGCCAGCAGCCCCGGACTAGCGGGAGAAGGGGTGAACACCGGGGAGCTGTTTTTT
TRBV27	TRBJ1-1	-	-	CASSAWVNTEAFF	TGTGCCAGCAGCGCATGGGTGAACACTGAAGCTTTCTTT